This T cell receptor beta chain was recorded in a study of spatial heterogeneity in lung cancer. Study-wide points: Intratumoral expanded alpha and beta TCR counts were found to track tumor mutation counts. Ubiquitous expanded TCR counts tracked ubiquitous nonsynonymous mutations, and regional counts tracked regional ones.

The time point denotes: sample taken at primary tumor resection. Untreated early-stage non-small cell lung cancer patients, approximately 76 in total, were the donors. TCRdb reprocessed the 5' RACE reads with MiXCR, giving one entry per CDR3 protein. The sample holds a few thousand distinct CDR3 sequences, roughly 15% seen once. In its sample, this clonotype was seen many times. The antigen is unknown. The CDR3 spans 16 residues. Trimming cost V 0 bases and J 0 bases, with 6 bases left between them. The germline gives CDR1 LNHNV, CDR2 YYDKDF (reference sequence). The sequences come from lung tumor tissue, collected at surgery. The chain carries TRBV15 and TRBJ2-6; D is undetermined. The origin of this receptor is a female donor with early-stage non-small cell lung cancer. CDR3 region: CATSREVVSGANVLTF. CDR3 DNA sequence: TGTGCCACCAGCAGAGAGGTCGTCTCTGGGGCCAACGTCCTGACTTTC.